The rows below give T cell receptor beta chains drawn from one sample of a study of CD8 T cells in ankylosing spondylitis. TCRdb recomputed calls from the 5' RACE reads with MiXCR, one row per CDR3 protein. The sample contains around 770,000 distinct CDR3 sequences, approximately 12% of which appear only once. Sequences were obtained from blood, either unsorted or a sorted T cell fraction (not recorded which). These receptors were obtained from a male donor with ankylosing spondylitis. CDR3s include the opening cysteine and the closing phenylalanine or tryptophan. D genes are given only for firm matches. Rows give clone size only sometimes, using once, few, many, or a class for an expanded clone.

NA	NA	TRBV6-6	TRBJ1-1	CASSPARYTEAFF	TGTGCCAGCAGTCCCGCACGGTACACTGAAGCTTTCTTT
NA	NA	TRBV5-1	TRBJ1-1	CAGRAERNTEAFF	TGCGCCGGGCGGGCAGAAAGGAACACTGAAGCTTTCTTT
many	NA	TRBV20-1	TRBJ2-5	CSASSGDGLRTQYF	TGCAGTGCTAGTTCGGGAGATGGTTTGCGGACCCAGTACTTC
NA	NA	TRBV29-1	TRBJ2-3	CSVATLGTDTQYF	TGCAGCGTTGCCACCCTAGGCACAGATACGCAGTATTTT
NA	NA	TRBV18	TRBJ2-7	CASSPGTRIAYEQYF	TGTGCCAGCTCCCCCGGGACTCGGATTGCCTACGAGCAGTACTTC
NA	NA	TRBV6-5	TRBJ2-1	CASSYGPTYNEQFF	TGTGCCAGCAGTTACGGGCCAACCTACAATGAGCAGTTCTTC
NA	TRBD1	TRBV27	TRBJ2-7	CASGIQGPAYEQYF	TGTGCCAGCGGAATACAGGGGCCAGCCTACGAGCAGTACTTC
NA	NA	TRBV6-6	TRBJ1-5	CASGGGNQPQHF	TGTGCCAGCGGCGGAGGCAATCAGCCCCAGCATTTT
few	TRBD2	TRBV5-1	TRBJ2-1	CASSLLASGAYNEQFF	TGCGCCAGCAGCTTGTTAGCTAGCGGGGCCTACAATGAGCAGTTCTTC
NA	NA	TRBV5-1	TRBJ2-3	CASSTPILTDTQYF	TGCGCCAGCAGCACACCTATCCTCACAGATACGCAGTATTTT
NA	TRBD2	TRBV4-2	TRBJ2-3	CASSQGLAASTDTQYF	TGTGCCAGCAGCCAAGGTCTAGCGGCTAGCACAGATACGCAGTATTTT
NA	NA	TRBV20-1	TRBJ2-5	CSNTDRKETQYF	TGCAGTAACACGGACAGAAAAGAGACCCAGTACTTC
NA	NA	TRBV11-2	TRBJ2-7	CASSQPGYEQYF	TGTGCCAGCAGCCAGCCCGGCTACGAGCAGTACTTC
NA	NA	TRBV20-1	TRBJ2-5	CSARDFQETQYF	TGCAGTGCTCGGGACTTTCAAGAGACCCAGTACTTC
NA	NA	TRBV7-2	TRBJ1-3	CASSSVDTRSGNTIYF	TGTGCCAGCAGCTCAGTGGACACTCGGTCTGGAAACACCATATATTTT
few	NA	TRBV7-3	TRBJ2-2	CASSAVDTGELFF	TGTGCCAGCTCGGCCGTCGACACCGGGGAGCTGTTTTTT
few	NA	TRBV5-1	TRBJ2-1	CASSLGAVGYEQFF	TGCGCCAGCAGCTTGGGAGCAGTGGGCTATGAGCAGTTCTTC
few	TRBD1	TRBV20-1	TRBJ1-2	CSASGTAYGYTF	TGCAGTGCTTCCGGGACAGCCTATGGCTACACCTTC
many	NA	TRBV20-1	TRBJ1-1	CSARDLRRGVTEAFF	TGCAGTGCTAGAGATCTTCGTCGGGGGGTCACTGAAGCTTTCTTT
few	NA	TRBV6-5	TRBJ2-7	CASSYSWDTVWNF	TGTGCCAGCAGTTACTCGTGGGACACGGTTTGGAACTTC